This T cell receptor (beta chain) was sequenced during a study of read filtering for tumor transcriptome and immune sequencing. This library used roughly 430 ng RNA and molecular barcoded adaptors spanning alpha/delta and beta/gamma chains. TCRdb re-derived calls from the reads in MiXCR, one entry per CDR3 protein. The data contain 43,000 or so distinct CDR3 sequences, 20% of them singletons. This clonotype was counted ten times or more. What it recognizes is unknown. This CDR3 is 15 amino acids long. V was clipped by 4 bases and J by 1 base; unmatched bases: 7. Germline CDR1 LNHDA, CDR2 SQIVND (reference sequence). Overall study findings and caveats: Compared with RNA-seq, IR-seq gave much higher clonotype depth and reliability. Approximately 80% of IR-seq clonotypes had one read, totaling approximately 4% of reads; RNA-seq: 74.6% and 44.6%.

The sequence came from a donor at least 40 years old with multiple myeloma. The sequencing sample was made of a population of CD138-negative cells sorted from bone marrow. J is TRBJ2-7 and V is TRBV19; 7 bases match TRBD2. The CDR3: CASSSPGGKSYEQYF. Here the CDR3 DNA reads TGTGCCAGTAGTAGTCCGGGGGGAAAATCCTACGAGCAGTACTTC.